The sequence of this T cell receptor beta chain was determined in a study of post-analysis software for immune sequencing data. Study-level information: Relapsing-remitting, secondary progressive and progressive-relapsing multiple sclerosis were all included among the disease courses. Study findings and constraints: The study found TRBV5-6, TRBV5-1 and TRBV20-1 among a handful of TRBV segments more frequent in patients than controls. A significant reduction in normalized Chao1 diversity was observed in multiple sclerosis patients versus controls. Samples prepared in the same batch strongly co-clustered by F measure.

The germline V gene has CDR1 MNHEY and CDR2 SVGEGT. CDR3 size: 13 residues. V dropped 8 bases and J dropped 7 bases, with 17 bases sitting between them. In this sample, this clonotype turned up a few times. What it recognizes is unknown. cDNA libraries of TCR beta carried unique molecular identifiers. Yield was roughly 0.5 million cDNA molecules from around 1 to 9.1 million T cells. One entry per CDR3 protein, called by TCRdb with MiXCR from the PCR reads. The sample includes about half a million distinct CDR3 sequences, around 40% of them seen just once. The source material was blood. This receptor was taken from a girl between 5 and 17 years old with multiple sclerosis. This chain uses TRBV6-2 or TRBV6-3 with TRBJ1-2; no reliable D call. The CDR3 region is CASFRRPSGGYTF. CDR3 coding DNA: TGTGCCAGCTTCAGGAGACCTTCGGGTGGCTACACCTTC.